The clone carrying this T cell receptor beta chain came up a few times. What it binds is unknown. Use of 60 Vbeta and 13 Jbeta primers characterized the PCR. This table comes from immunoSEQ multiplex PCR, and its TCRdb copy is limited to in-frame clones, with some not included. This table holds about 150,000 clones, roughly 83% found once. The data were taken from a study of cytomegalovirus exposure and HLA in healthy donors. General study results and limits: Associated with cytomegalovirus, according to the listing, were around 170 TCR beta chains.

The specimen was PBMCs. The clonotype was recovered from a human donor in good health.

The CDR3 DNA reads TGTGCCAGCAGCGAACCGGGACAGGGCCACAACAATGAGCAGTTCTTC. Protein sequence: CASSEPGQGHNNEQFF. The chain combines TRBV5-8 with TRBJ2-1, with 9 bases fitting TRBD1. CDR3 size: 16 residues. After removal of 4 bases from V and 5 bases from J, the junction contained 10 bases not matched to a gene. Germline lookup yields CDR1 SGHTS and CDR2 YDEGEE.